The 32 T cell receptor beta chains presented below share a single source sample, sequenced in a study of naive and memory T cell subsets. Whole-study results and caveats: A few larger clonotypes appeared in naive repertoires, especially CD8, possibly memory cells re-expressing CD45RA.

The beta constant-region primer was an equimolar mix of two oligonucleotides covering TRBC1 and TRBC2. Ligated cDNA was amplified by four rounds of PCR with nested alpha and beta constant-region primers and SP2. In TCRdb, the UMI-ligation and nested PCR reads were re-called with MiXCR into one record per CDR3 protein. The top ten clones hold roughly 0.1% of a sample with roughly 150,000 distinct CDR3 sequences, over 20% of them seen once. These receptors have no identified antigens. The sample was naive CD4+ T cells from blood. The receptor source for this set is a human donor in good health.

This clonotype was recorded a few times. This sequence joins TRBV4-2 and TRBJ2-3; D unresolved. The CDR3 covers 14 residues. CDR1 LGHNA and CDR2 YNFKEQ come from the germline V gene. V lost 0 bases and J lost 5, with 9 bases in between. CDR3 region: CASSQDLGRDTQYF. The CDR3 bases are TGTGCCAGCAGCCAAGATCTAGGGCGAGATACGCAGTATTTT.

The J gene is TRBJ1-3, the V gene TRBV3-1; D is undetermined. CDR3 size: 14 residues. V was pared by 2 bases and J by 4 bases, with 9 bases between. Germline V gene sequence: CDR1 LGHDT, CDR2 YNNKEL (reference sequence). The CDR3 region is CASSQMGSGNTIYF. The CDR3 coding sequence is TGTGCCAGCAGCCAAATGGGGTCGGGAAACACCATATATTTT.

In regard to this clonotype: A much larger clone lies one base from this, so it may be a read error. The V call is TRBV18, the J call TRBJ2-1; no clear D gene. The CDR3 loop spans 13 amino acids. Germline V gene sequence: CDR1 KGHSH, CDR2 LQKENI. For the CDR3, the DNA is TGTGCCAGCTCACCACCGTCTGCGAATGAGCTGTTCTTC. It is translated as CASSPPSANELFF.

This clonotype was observed a few times. The chain joins TRBV7-3 to TRBJ2-3; weak D call: TRBD1 (5 bases). The germline V gene has CDR1 SGHTA and CDR2 FQGTGA. Trimming took off 3 bases at V and 2 bases at J, with 12 bases between the two ends. CDR3 size: 15 residues. In DNA, the CDR3 is TGTGCCAGCAGCTTGGAGCAGGGCCTCACAGATACGCAGTATTTT. As protein: CASSLEQGLTDTQYF. Full variable domain (missing parts from reference TRBV7-3 and TRBJ2-3): GAGVSQTPSNKVTEKGKYVELRCDPISGHTALYWYRQSLGQGPEFLIYFQGTGAADDSGLPNDRFFAVRPEGSVSTLKIQRTERGDSAVYLCASSLEQGLTDTQYFGPGTRLTVL.

This clonotype was seen a handful of times. V usage is TRBV4-3 and J usage is TRBJ2-7, with D perhaps matching TRBD1 (6 bases). The germline V and J ends were trimmed by 1 base and 0 bases, with 10 bases remaining between them. The CDR3 has 15 residues. Germline values: CDR1 LGHNA, CDR2 YSLEER. For the CDR3, the DNA is TGCGCCAGCAGCCAAGTAAGGGACAACTCCTACGAGCAGTACTTC. This codes for CASSQVRDNSYEQYF.

This sequence joins TRBV15 and TRBJ2-3, with D maybe TRBD2 (5 bases). There are 12 residues in the CDR3. The V end lost 7 bases, the J end lost 6 bases, and 11 bases lay between the germline ends. Looked up from germline, CDR1 is LNHNV and CDR2 is YYDKDF (reference sequence). The chain's CDR3 is CATTGLSDTQYF. As DNA, the CDR3 is TGTGCCACCACCGGACTGTCGGATACGCAGTATTTT.

The gene calls are TRBV7-2 and TRBJ1-2, with D possibly being TRBD1 (5 bases). This CDR3 contains 14 residues. V was pared by 2 bases and J by 3 bases, with 10 bases between. Germline CDR1 SGHTA, CDR2 FQGNSA. CDR3 amino acids: CASSLYRPDYGYTF. The CDR3 DNA is TGTGCCAGCAGCTTATACAGGCCAGACTATGGCTACACCTTC. Combining the CDR3 with reference TRBV7-2 and TRBJ1-2 gives the whole variable domain GAGVSQSPSNKVTEKGKDVELRCDPISGHTALYWYRQSLGQGLEFLIYFQGNSAPDKSGLPSDRFSAERTGGSVSTLTIQRTQQEDSAVYLCASSLYRPDYGYTFGSGTRLTVV.

The chain links TRBV5-1 to TRBJ2-1; 13 bases fit TRBD2. The CDR3 spans 15 residues. V lost 3 bases, J lost 7 bases, and 4 bases stayed unmatched. The germline gives CDR1 SGHRS, CDR2 YFSETQ. The CDR3 protein is CASSSGTSGNNEQFF. The CDR3 DNA reads as TGCGCCAGCAGCTCAGGGACTAGCGGGAATAATGAGCAGTTCTTC.

The sample holds a few counts of this clonotype. The rearrangement joins TRBV5-4 to TRBJ2-6; D might be TRBD1 (6 bases). Trimming removed 0 bases from V and 2 bases from J, with 6 bases in between. The CDR3 has 15 amino acids. Germline loops: CDR1 SGHNT, CDR2 YYREEE (reference sequence). Written as DNA, the CDR3 is TGTGCCAGCAGCTTGGGGGGGCCTGGGGCCAACGTCCTGACTTTC. Protein sequence: CASSLGGPGANVLTF.

This clonotype was seen more than once but under ten times. V usage is TRBV5-1 and J usage is TRBJ2-1; 7 nucleotides agree with TRBD2. The CDR3 runs 16 residues. With V trimmed by 0 bases and J by 5 bases, 8 bases remained unmatched. The germline CDR1 and CDR2 sequences are SGHRS and YFSETQ. The CDR3 loop is CASSLEGGRVHNEQFF. The CDR3, as DNA: TGCGCCAGCAGCTTGGAAGGCGGGAGAGTCCACAATGAGCAGTTCTTC.

The sample holds a few counts of this clonotype. The chain is built from TRBV12-3 or TRBV12-4 and TRBJ1-5, with TRBD1 identical over 10 bases. The V gene end was trimmed by 6 bases and the J gene end by 1 base; junction bases not matched to a gene: 3. The CDR3 loop spans 15 amino acids. For the CDR3, the DNA is TGTGCCAGCAGGGTGGGACAGGGGAGCAATCAGCCCCAGCATTTT. Translating gives CASRVGQGSNQPQHF.

This chain links TRBV5-1 with TRBJ2-2; possibly TRBD1 for D (6 bases). The V gene lost 3 bases and the J gene lost 0 bases, with 12 bases spanning the gap. This CDR3 region has 16 residues. Germline V lookup: CDR1 SGHRS, CDR2 YFSETQ. CDR3: CASSSRDKTNTGELFF. The CDR3 coding sequence is TGCGCCAGCAGCTCTAGGGACAAAACGAACACCGGGGAGCTGTTTTTT. Full variable domain (outside the CDR3, taken from reference TRBV5-1 and TRBJ2-2): KAGVTQTPRYLIKTRGQQVTLSCSPISGHRSVSWYQQTPGQGLQFLFEYFSETQRNKGNFPGRFSGRQFSNSRSEMNVSTLELGDSALYLCASSSRDKTNTGELFFGEGSRLTVL.

V usage is TRBV29-1 and J usage is TRBJ1-2, with TRBD1 as a possible D gene (5 bases). Trimming took off 1 base at V and 8 bases at J, with 14 bases between the two ends. Germline loops: CDR1 SQVTM, CDR2 ANQGSEA. The CDR3 runs 13 residues. CDR3 nucleotide sequence: TGCAGCGTTGAAGTCGATGGGGCGGGGGGCTACACCTTC. This sequence encodes CSVEVDGAGGYTF.

The chain links TRBV7-9 to TRBJ1-1, with 9 nucleotides matching TRBD1. V lost 1 base and J lost 1; bases outside the gene matches: 1. The CDR3 loop spans 15 amino acids. Germline V lookup: CDR1 SEHNR, CDR2 FQNEAQ (reference sequence). CDR3 loop: CASSLGTGANTEAFF. Written as DNA, the CDR3 is TGTGCCAGCAGCTTAGGGACAGGGGCGAACACTGAAGCTTTCTTT.

This clonotype was seen a single time. The rearrangement links TRBV7-9 to TRBJ2-3; 12 bases line up with TRBD2. Losses at the gene ends were 4 bases for V and 8 bases for J; bases not matched to a gene: 13. This CDR3 comprises 17 residues. Per the germline V gene, CDR1 is SEHNR and CDR2 is FQNEAQ (reference sequence). CDR3 sequence reads: CASSSRGLAGRQATQYF. DNA for the CDR3: TGTGCCAGCAGCTCCCGCGGACTAGCGGGACGGCAAGCTACGCAGTATTTT.

Here the CDR3 reads CASSLNGGGRPGELFF. The CDR3 region has the DNA TGTGCCAGCAGCCTAAATGGGGGCGGGAGACCCGGGGAGCTGTTTTTT. V usage is TRBV7-6 and J usage is TRBJ2-2, with D possibly matching TRBD2 (7 bases). Germline V gives CDR1 SGHVS, CDR2 FNYEAQ. CDR3 length: 16 residues. The germline V and J ends were trimmed by 5 bases and 6 bases, with 19 bases remaining between them.

The rearrangement uses TRBV6-2 or TRBV6-3 and TRBJ2-7; 13 bases fit TRBD2. Germline V lookup: CDR1 MNHEY, CDR2 SVGEGT. CDR3 size: 15 residues. V dropped 3 bases and J dropped 3; count of bases not matched to a gene: 2. Here the CDR3 reads CASSYRLAGGYEQYF. The CDR3 DNA is TGTGCCAGCAGTTATCGACTAGCGGGAGGCTACGAGCAGTACTTC.

This clonotype was counted a single time. The chain joins TRBV28 to TRBJ1-1; D is ambiguous. This CDR3 contains 13 residues. Germline V gene lookup returns CDR1 MDHEN and CDR2 SYDVKM. Between the trimmed V and J ends, which lost 5 bases and 0 bases, there was a span of 7 bases. Here the CDR3 reads CASSPPLNTEAFF. CDR3 bases: TGTGCCAGCAGTCCCCCTTTGAACACTGAAGCTTTCTTT.

This chain joins TRBV28 and TRBJ2-7, with D uncertain. There are 15 residues in the CDR3. Germline V CDR1 and CDR2: MDHEN, SYDVKM. V lost 4 bases, J lost 0 bases, and 13 bases lay in between. The chain's CDR3 is CASSSPARTSYEQYF. Here the CDR3 DNA reads TGTGCCAGCAGTTCCCCAGCCAGGACCTCCTACGAGCAGTACTTC.

In this sample, this clonotype turned up many times. The chain combines TRBV27 with TRBJ2-7; D possibly corresponds to TRBD1 (5 bases). V was pared by 2 bases and J by 5 bases, with 10 bases between. Germline V gene lookup returns CDR1 MNHEY and CDR2 SMNVEV (reference sequence). CDR3 length: 13 amino acids. The CDR3 spells CASSLIGRDEQYF. The DNA of the CDR3 is TGTGCCAGCAGTTTAATTGGCAGGGACGAGCAGTACTTC.

In its sample, this clonotype was seen a few times. This rearrangement joins TRBV6-1 to TRBJ2-5, with 9 bases that match TRBD2. V was clipped by 3 bases and J by 3 bases; unmatched bases: 2. This CDR3 spans 14 amino acids. Per germline, CDR1 MNHNS and CDR2 SASEGT. The CDR3 region has the DNA TGTGCCAGCAGTGAGACTAGCGGTAAAGAGACCCAGTACTTC. Translated, it gives CASSETSGKETQYF.

This clonotype has at least ten counts. The rearrangement uses TRBV12-3 or TRBV12-4 and TRBJ2-3; 10 nucleotides align to TRBD2. The CDR3 is made up of 17 amino acids. V lost 5 bases and J lost 2; bases outside the gene matches: 10. The CDR3 DNA reads as TGTGCCAGCAGTCGACGCCTGGGACTAGCGATCACAGATACGCAGTATTTT. Amino acids: CASSRRLGLAITDTQYF.

The chain recombines TRBV18 with TRBJ2-2; D possibly uses TRBD1 or TRBD2 (5 bases each). V was shortened by 6 bases and J by 7 bases, with 12 bases between the two germline ends. This CDR3 has 13 amino acids. Germline V lookup: CDR1 KGHSH, CDR2 LQKENI. The CDR3 spells CASSQGRLGELFF. CDR3 nucleotide sequence: TGTGCCAGCTCCCAGGGACGTCTCGGGGAGCTGTTTTTT.

This clonotype was picked up a small number of times. The rearrangement links TRBV29-1 to TRBJ2-2, with TRBD1 matching 11 bases. Per the germline V gene, CDR1 is SQVTM and CDR2 is ANQGSEA. This CDR3 contains 17 residues. V lost 1 base and J lost 3; bases outside the gene matches: 7. CDR3: CSVEVQGQGVYTGELFF. CDR3 DNA: TGCAGCGTTGAAGTTCAGGGACAGGGGGTTTACACCGGGGAGCTGTTTTTT.

This clonotype was detected a few times. The V and J genes are TRBV12-5 and TRBJ2-7, with D hard to call. Trimming left V 0 bases short and J 1 base short, with 10 bases between. The CDR3 spans 15 residues. Germline values: CDR1 LGHNT, CDR2 FRNRAP. The CDR3 loop is CASGLVITGSYEQYF. CDR3 in DNA: TGTGCTAGTGGTTTGGTAATAACTGGTTCCTACGAGCAGTACTTC.

This clonotype was seen many times. The chain uses TRBV18 and TRBJ2-1, with a tentative D call TRBD2 (5 bases). Germline assignment: CDR1 KGHSH and CDR2 LQKENI. CDR3 size: 13 residues. Trimming shortened V by 3 bases and J by 3 bases, and 6 bases separated the two germline ends. The CDR3 is CASSPTSYNEQFF. CDR3 DNA: TGTGCCAGCTCACCCACTAGCTACAATGAGCAGTTCTTC.

The chain is built from TRBV10-1 and TRBJ1-1; D remains ambiguous. The CDR3 loop spans 13 amino acids. Trimming took 6 bases from V and 3 from J, leaving 11 bases between them. Germline CDR1 and CDR2: WNHNN and SYGVQD (reference sequence). The CDR3 sequence: CASSPDGDTEAFF. The CDR3 DNA sequence: TGCGCCAGCAGCCCCGACGGGGACACTGAAGCTTTCTTT.

This rearrangement joins TRBV7-2 to TRBJ1-2; a weak D match, TRBD1 (5 bases). Trimming shortened V by 4 bases and J by 7 bases, and 19 bases separated the two germline ends. The CDR3 is 15 amino acids. The germline V gene has CDR1 SGHTA and CDR2 FQGNSA. The CDR3 DNA reads as TGTGCCAGCAGCTCCCGACGGGACTACCCCAGTGGCTACACCTTC. It is translated as CASSSRRDYPSGYTF.

The chain links TRBV6-4 to TRBJ2-3; D gene unclear. Germline lookup yields CDR1 MRHNA and CDR2 SNTAGT. The CDR3 runs to 13 residues. V was shortened by 4 bases and J by 4 bases, with 9 bases between the two germline ends. The CDR3 loop is CASSVMGSDTQYF. The CDR3 region has the DNA TGTGCCAGCAGTGTCATGGGGTCAGATACGCAGTATTTT.

This clonotype occurred many times. The chain couples TRBV29-1 to TRBJ2-7; D may be TRBD2 (6 bases). This CDR3 spans 13 amino acids. The V gene lost 3 bases and the J gene lost 6 bases, with 15 bases spanning the gap. CDR1 SQVTM and CDR2 ANQGSEA come from the germline V gene. CDR3 nucleotide sequence: TGCAGCGTTGATATGGAGGGAAGGGGCGAGCAGTACTTC. Protein: CSVDMEGRGEQYF.

The table lists this clonotype with many counts. The rearrangement joins TRBV9 to TRBJ2-5; 7 bases are shared with TRBD1. This CDR3 spans 14 amino acids. Losses at the gene ends were 0 bases for V and 2 bases for J; bases not matched to a gene: 1. Germline V lookup: CDR1 SGDLS, CDR2 YYNGEE. The CDR3 reads CASSVGGQQETQYF. CDR3 nucleotides: TGTGCCAGCAGCGTAGGGGGACAGCAAGAGACCCAGTACTTC. Looking up the rest from reference TRBV9 and TRBJ2-5 gives the full variable domain: DSGVTQTPKHLITATGQRVTLRCSPRSGDLSVYWYQQSLDQGLQFLIQYYNGEERAKGNILERFSAQQFPDLHSELNLSSLELGDSALYFCASSVGGQQETQYFGPGTRLLVL.

This chain connects TRBV6-2 or TRBV6-3 to TRBJ2-1, with TRBD2 matching over 13 bases. Germline V gives CDR1 MNHEY, CDR2 SVGEGT. J lost 6 bases, V lost 7 bases, and 6 bases had no gene match. The CDR3 is 15 amino acids. The CDR3 is CASKPTSGRFNEQFF. DNA for the CDR3: TGTGCCAGCAAACCGACTAGCGGGAGGTTCAATGAGCAGTTCTTC.